These 20 T cell receptor beta chains share one sample of origin, sequenced in a study of blood T cell repertoires in COVID-19. Only in-frame clones appear in the TCRdb table, and some are missing; sequencing was by immunoSEQ multiplex PCR. This repertoire shows around 300,000 clones, 70% to 90% found once; its top ten account for around 14%. Sequenced input: peripheral blood. The origin of the receptors is a woman in her 70s with COVID-19, enrolled during active disease.

This clone was counted only a few times. The V and J genes are TRBV5-1 and TRBJ1-2, with a tentative D call TRBD1 (5 bases). CDR1 and CDR2 (germline): SGHRS, YFSETQ. The V end lost 4 bases, the J end lost 1 base, and 17 bases lay between the germline ends. This CDR3 region has 16 residues. The CDR3 DNA reads TGCGCCAGCAGCCTGGGACTCTTCCACAATAACTATGGCTACACCTTC. Encoded protein: CASSLGLFHNNYGYTF.

The genes are TRBV27 and TRBJ1-1; D unclear. This CDR3 contains 15 residues. Germline-derived CDR1 and CDR2 are MNHEY and SMNVEV (reference sequence). The V gene lost 3 bases and the J gene lost 11 bases, with 22 bases spanning the gap. DNA for the CDR3: TGTGCCAGCAGTTTTATTCCGCACCGGTCCCCCGGTGCTTTCTTT. Residues: CASSFIPHRSPGAFF.

In this sample, this clone turned up a few times. The J gene is TRBJ2-7, the V gene TRBV19; perhaps TRBD2 as D (7 bases). Germline CDR1 and CDR2: LNHDA and SQIVND (reference sequence). The V gene lost 5 bases and the J gene lost 2 bases, with 13 bases spanning the gap. The CDR3 spans 14 residues. The CDR3 region has the DNA TGTGCCAGTAGTGTCGGGGGGCGCGCCTACGAGCAGTACTTC. Its protein product is CASSVGGRAYEQYF. The entire variable domain, with the rest obtained from reference TRBV19 and TRBJ2-7, is as follows: DGGITQSPKYLFRKEGQNVTLSCEQNLNHDAMYWYRQDPGQGLRLIYYSQIVNDFQKGDIAEGYSVSREKKESFPLTVTSAQKNPTAFYLCASSVGGRAYEQYFGPGTRLTVT.

V gene TRBV7-2 combines with J gene TRBJ1-1, with 10 positions matching TRBD1. The V and J ends lost 4 bases and 3 bases, in that order; junction bases with no gene match: 8. This CDR3 is built from 16 residues. The germline V gene encodes CDR1 SGHTA and CDR2 FQGNSA. The CDR3 here is CASSYRDRGRDTEAFF. The CDR3 coding sequence is TGTGCCAGCAGCTATCGGGACAGGGGACGTGACACTGAAGCTTTCTTT.

This clone has a handful of counts. The chain has TRBV5-4 and TRBJ1-2; perhaps TRBD1 as D (6 bases). Germline values: CDR1 SGHNT, CDR2 YYREEE (reference sequence). The CDR3 is made up of 14 amino acids. V gave up 4 bases and J gave up 7 bases, with 17 bases separating them. The CDR3 region has the DNA TGTGCCAGCAGCCCCCTTGGGGGGGCGGGTGGCTACACCTTC. It is translated as CASSPLGGAGGYTF.

This clone was seen just once. The J gene is TRBJ2-7, the V gene TRBV18; 9 bases line up with TRBD1. CDR1 is KGHSH, CDR2 LQKENI, per germline. This CDR3 is 15 amino acids long. V was pared by 3 bases and J by 3 bases, with 6 bases of the junction left unmatched. For the CDR3, the DNA is TGTGCCAGCTCACCTCTACCGGGACAGGGCTACGAGCAGTACTTC. It encodes CASSPLPGQGYEQYF.

V and J are TRBV6-4 and TRBJ2-2; maybe TRBD2 (6 bases). Trimming removed 5 bases from V and 0 bases from J, with 10 bases in between. This CDR3 has 15 residues. From germline, CDR1 is MRHNA and CDR2 SNTAGT. Written as DNA, the CDR3 is TGTGCCAGCAGTCAGGGACTCGCGAACACCGGGGAGCTGTTTTTT. Protein product: CASSQGLANTGELFF.

This sequence joins TRBV6-5 and TRBJ2-2; TRBD2 matches 11 bases. CDR3 length: 15 residues. Trimming at V came to 5 bases and at J to 2 bases, leaving 1 base not matched to a gene. In germline, CDR1 is MNHEY, CDR2 SVGAGI. The CDR3 nucleotides read TGTGCCAGCAGTCGACTAGCGGGAAACACCGGGGAGCTGTTTTTT. Translation: CASSRLAGNTGELFF.

The rearrangement joins TRBV24-1 to TRBJ2-7; 9 bases fit TRBD1. V lost 7 bases to trimming and J lost 5 bases; unmatched junction nucleotides: 8. This CDR3 has 14 residues. CDR1 is KGHDR and CDR2 is SFDVKD in the germline V gene. The DNA for the CDR3 is TGTGCCACCAGCCAAGGACAGGGGAAAAACGAGCAGTACTTC. Encoded protein: CATSQGQGKNEQYF.

The chain joins TRBV7-9 to TRBJ1-2; no clear D. Germline assignment: CDR1 SEHNR and CDR2 FQNEAQ (reference sequence). This CDR3 contains 11 residues. The V and J ends lost 1 base and 7 bases respectively, with 4 bases between them. The DNA for the CDR3 is TGTGCCAGCAGCTTAGTATCTGGCTACACCTTC. Residues: CASSLVSGYTF.

The genes are TRBV9 and TRBJ1-3, with a tentative D call TRBD1 (5 bases). Germline V gene lookup returns CDR1 SGDLS and CDR2 YYNGEE. The ends were cut back, 6 bases at V and 0 bases at J, with 10 bases in the middle. This CDR3 is 14 amino acids long. The CDR3 reads CASKSGLSGNTIYF. The CDR3, as DNA: TGTGCCAGCAAGTCAGGGCTCTCTGGAAACACCATATATTTT.

The chain uses TRBV5-6 and TRBJ2-4, with TRBD2 identical over 9 bases. Germline loops: CDR1 SGHDT, CDR2 YYEEEE. Losses at the gene ends were 6 bases for V and 6 bases for J; bases not matched to a gene: 16. This CDR3 has 17 residues. The CDR3 protein is CASISTLGGGDPNIQYF. CDR3 coding DNA: TGTGCCAGCATCTCTACCCTAGGCGGGGGGGACCCAAACATTCAGTACTTC.

The V and J genes are TRBV19 and TRBJ1-6; no reliable D call. V shed 6 bases and J shed 0 bases, with 15 bases lying between them. The CDR3 loop spans 17 amino acids. Germline V gene sequence: CDR1 LNHDA, CDR2 SQIVND (reference sequence). CDR3 amino acids: CASSRLPQSSYNSPLHF. CDR3 nucleotide sequence: TGTGCCAGTAGCAGACTCCCCCAGAGCTCCTATAATTCACCCCTCCACTTT.

This chain links TRBV11-2 with TRBJ2-3; D might be TRBD2 (7 bases). The germline CDR1 and CDR2 sequences are SGHAT and FQNNGV. There are 16 residues in the CDR3. Between the trimmed V and J ends, which lost 1 base and 2 bases, there was a span of 13 bases. CDR3 sequence reads: CASSLGAGASTDTQYF. The CDR3 DNA is TGTGCCAGCAGCTTAGGGGCGGGGGCCTCCACAGATACGCAGTATTTT. The full variable domain, rest sourced from reference TRBV11-2 and TRBJ2-3, is EAGVAQSPRYKIIEKRQSVAFWCNPISGHATLYWYQQILGQGPKLLIQFQNNGVVDDSQLPKDRFSAERLKGVDSTLKIQPAKLEDSAVYLCASSLGAGASTDTQYFGPGTRLTVL.

The J gene is TRBJ2-3, the V gene TRBV7-3; 8 bases are a match to TRBD2. CDR3 length: 14 amino acids. The trim removed 6 bases at V and 1 base at J, leaving 3 bases unmatched. Germline CDR1 SGHTA, CDR2 FQGTGA. This CDR3 reads CASSYSGGTDTQYF. The CDR3 coding sequence is TGTGCCAGCAGTTATAGCGGGGGCACAGATACGCAGTATTTT.

The genes are TRBV6-5 and TRBJ1-1; 10 bases are a match to TRBD1. V lost 4 bases, J lost 3 bases, and 5 bases stayed unmatched. CDR1 and CDR2 (germline): MNHEY, SVGAGI. This CDR3 is built from 15 residues. The CDR3 nucleotides read TGTGCCAGCAGTTTCGACAGGGGGCCGGACACTGAAGCTTTCTTT. Its translation is CASSFDRGPDTEAFF.

The rearrangement links TRBV6-5 to TRBJ2-7; the match to TRBD2 covers 8 bases. V lost 7 bases, J lost 2 bases, and 7 bases stayed unmatched. Germline CDR1 MNHEY, CDR2 SVGAGI. The CDR3 is 14 amino acids. CDR3 bases: TGTGCCAGCACCCCCCCCGGGGGGGCCTACGAGCAGTACTTC. It is translated as CASTPPGGAYEQYF.

V is TRBV27 and J is TRBJ1-2; 10 bases are a match to TRBD1. Germline V gives CDR1 MNHEY, CDR2 SMNVEV (reference sequence). J was trimmed by 4 bases and V by 6 bases; bases with no gene match: 5. CDR3 size: 14 residues. The CDR3 DNA reads TGTGCCAGCAGACGGACAGGGGGGAGCTATGGCTACACCTTC. Its protein is CASRRTGGSYGYTF.

The rearrangement uses TRBV3-1 (or the pseudogene TRBV3-2) and TRBJ1-6; 7 bases are a match to TRBD1. CDR3 length equals 14 residues. Unmatched junction bases numbered 5, after V lost 4 bases and J lost 8 bases. Germline CDR1 is LGHDT and CDR2 is YNNKEL (reference sequence). CDR3 in DNA: TGTGCCAGCAGCCTCCGGGACAGCTATTCACCCCTCCACTTT. Protein product: CASSLRDSYSPLHF.

The V call is TRBV5-4, the J call TRBJ1-3; D gene unclear. Per germline, CDR1 SGHNT and CDR2 YYREEE (reference sequence). The CDR3 consists of 16 residues. V was clipped by 4 bases and J by 4 bases, with 18 bases between them. The CDR3 region has the DNA TGTGCCAGCAGCCCAAGGCCGGGAGAGGGAGGAAACACCATATATTTT. This codes for CASSPRPGEGGNTIYF.